This T cell receptor (beta chain) was captured in a study of blood T cell repertoires in COVID-19. For the study at large: Acute-phase and convalescent COVID-19 samples originated in the United States, Italy and Spain. Sources were T cells, B-cell-depleted T cells, or PBMCs; the material itself was cDNA or gDNA.

The CDR3 sequence is 16 residues long. The germline CDR1 and CDR2 sequences are MDHEN and SYDVKM. The ends lost 7 bases at V and 0 bases at J; junction bases unmatched: 10. Patients at the Seattle site were enrolled during active infection and followed longitudinally. Clones were read by immunoSEQ multiplex PCR, and TCRdb kept only the in-frame ones, dropping some. The sample lists nearly 110,000 clones; 70% to 80% were seen once. The source is a man older than 75 with COVID-19, enrolled during active disease. Input material: peripheral blood. V is TRBV28 and J is TRBJ1-1; TRBD1 matches at 8 bases. CDR3 in amino acids: CASTTSGQGMNTEAFF. In DNA, the CDR3 is TGTGCCAGCACCACCTCCGGACAGGGAATGAACACTGAAGCTTTCTTT.